What follows is one T cell receptor (beta chain) and its context. The antigen is not known. This sample was taken from a study of cytomegalovirus exposure and HLA in healthy donors. Study-level points and caveats: An apparent linkage of common viral pathogens to several of the most significant clusters emerged in a later analysis. The likely origin of a cluster of highly shared sequence variants was a sequencing artifact.

This CDR3 region has 14 residues. V lost 0 bases and J 6 bases, leaving 12 bases between the germline ends. CDR1 and CDR2 from the germline V gene are LGHNA and YNFKEQ. PCR primers comprised 60 Vbeta and 13 Jbeta primers. Sequencing was performed with immunoSEQ multiplex PCR; in TCRdb, only in-frame clones are kept and a portion is missing. The sample contains more than 150,000 clones, 82% of which appear only once. Sequencing input: PBMCs. The sequence was collected from a woman aged 45-65 years in good health and CMV-seropositive. The chain links TRBV4-2 to TRBJ2-7; D remains unclear. Here the CDR3 reads CASSQDLRVAEQYF. Here the CDR3 DNA reads TGTGCCAGCAGCCAAGATTTACGGGTCGCCGAGCAGTACTTC.